The subject of this entry is one T cell receptor (beta chain). What it binds is unknown. TCRdb re-called the RT-PCR reads through MiXCR, storing one row per CDR3 protein. The sample comprises approximately 700,000 distinct CDR3 sequences, around 16% of which are singletons, and roughly 11% rests with the top ten. In germline, CDR1 is SGDLS, CDR2 YYNGEE. This CDR3 contains 14 residues. V lost 2 bases to trimming and J lost 3 bases, with 11 bases between them. This entry belongs to a study of response to subunit inactivated influenza vaccine. Regarding the study as a whole: Authors proposed each seasonal influenza vaccination draws in few new T cells.

The TCR originated in a man aged 50 or older who received an inactivated influenza vaccine. The sample consisted of PBMCs from blood, taken 12 days after vaccination. This sequence joins TRBV9 and TRBJ1-1; possible D gene TRBD1, 6 bases. CDR3 sequence (DNA): TGTGCCAGCAGCGTTTTGGGGGCGGACACTGAAGCTTTCTTT. It specifies CASSVLGADTEAFF.